This TCR beta chain was sequenced in a study of siplizumab effects on memory and regulatory T cells. Produced via immunoSEQ multiplex PCR; TCRdb's table is partial and in-frame only. The data show about 100,000 clones, with about 95% seen just once and 1% to 1.5% held by the top ten. Trimming left V 1 base short and J 3 bases short, with 7 bases between. CDR3 length: 13 residues. Germline V gives CDR1 KGHSH, CDR2 LQKENI. This TCR came from a human donor in good health. The sequenced sample was non-Treg CD4+ T cells sorted from blood. The V call is TRBV18, the J call TRBJ2-7; D is perhaps TRBD1 (5 bases). The CDR3, as DNA: TGTGCCAGCTCACCACAGGGGCGCTACGAGCAGTACTTC. It is translated as CASSPQGRYEQYF.